The 22 T cell receptor beta chains reported below all come from one sample, sequenced in a study of T-cell reconstitution after alpha-beta-depleted transplantation in children. Unique molecular identifiers tagged the TCRbeta library. TCRdb used MiXCR to reprocess the PCR reads, holding one entry per CDR3 protein. The sample lists around 490,000 distinct CDR3 sequences; over 10% were seen once. The sequencing used PBMCs, mostly from graft donor cells, collected 180 days after TCRalphabeta/CD19-depleted stem cell transplant. The receptors here all came from a female patient younger than 10 who had a stem cell transplant for aplastic anemia, so the T cells may come from the graft donor.

There are a few counts of this clonotype. This rearrangement joins TRBV10-3 to TRBJ2-5; TRBD1 matches at 7 bases. The CDR3 runs 12 residues. Germline V gene sequence: CDR1 ENHRY, CDR2 SYGVKD. V was clipped by 10 bases and J by 3 bases; unmatched bases: 5. DNA for the CDR3: TGTGCCACCTCGGGACAGAAAGAGACCCAGTACTTC. Translating it yields CATSGQKETQYF.

CDR3 DNA sequence: TGCGCCAGCAGCTTGGAGGGTCCGCCTGGCTACACCTTC. It codes for CASSLEGPPGYTF. The genes are TRBV5-1 and TRBJ1-2; D not resolved. V shed 0 bases and J shed 7 bases, with 10 bases lying between them. Germline V gene data show CDR1 as SGHRS and CDR2 as YFSETQ. The CDR3 has 13 residues.

The gene calls are TRBV28 and TRBJ1-2, with a weak D call TRBD1 (5 bases). V dropped 7 bases and J dropped 4 bases, with 16 bases sitting between them. Germline V gene sequence: CDR1 MDHEN, CDR2 SYDVKM. There are 14 residues in the CDR3. Written as DNA, the CDR3 is TGTGCCAGCAAACGAGGGGAGATTTTCTATGGCTACACCTTC. It translates to CASKRGEIFYGYTF.

This clonotype showed up just a few times. V is TRBV20-1 and J is TRBJ2-1, with 14 nucleotides matching TRBD2. The J segment lost 10 bases and the V segment lost 3 bases, leaving 5 bases of the junction unmatched. The germline gives CDR1 DFQATT, CDR2 SNEGSKA (reference sequence). CDR3 length: 14 residues. As DNA, the CDR3 is TGCAGTGCTAGTGGGACTAGCGGGAGCTGGGAGCAGTTCTTC. The encoded protein is CSASGTSGSWEQFF.

This chain connects TRBV28 to TRBJ2-7; TRBD2 aligns across 10 bases. Germline-derived CDR1 and CDR2 are MDHEN and SYDVKM. The CDR3 has 16 amino acids. Trimming removed 0 bases from V and 6 bases from J; junction bases left unmatched: 8. The CDR3 bases are TGTGCCAGCAGTTTATGGGCGGCTAGCGGGAGTCTCGAGCAGTACTTC. Its protein is CASSLWAASGSLEQYF.

This clonotype was picked up a small number of times. This chain connects TRBV30 to TRBJ1-3, with D tentatively TRBD1 (6 bases). The CDR3 is made up of 15 amino acids. The germline V gene encodes CDR1 GTSNPN and CDR2 SVGIG (reference sequence). DNA for the CDR3: TGTGGACAAGGGGGTAATTCTAACTCTGGAAACACCATATATTTT. Amino acid sequence: CGQGGNSNSGNTIYF.

V usage is TRBV20-1 and J usage is TRBJ1-5, with D maybe TRBD1 (6 bases). The CDR3 has 11 amino acids. Per the germline V gene, CDR1 is DFQATT and CDR2 is SNEGSKA (reference sequence). The V end was cut by 3 bases, the J end by 14 bases, with 14 bases between. CDR3 bases: TGCAGTGCTAGTTGCTCTACAGGGAAGCATTTT. Translation: CSASCSTGKHF.

The V gene is TRBV9, the J gene TRBJ2-5; D is perhaps TRBD1 (6 bases). The CDR3 is 14 residues long. Trimming shortened V by 4 bases and J by 1 base, and 11 bases separated the two germline ends. The germline V gene has CDR1 SGDLS and CDR2 YYNGEE. This chain's CDR3 is CASSPTTGQETQYF. The DNA for the CDR3 is TGTGCCAGCAGCCCAACGACAGGCCAAGAGACCCAGTACTTC.

This clonotype was counted between two and nine times. The gene calls are TRBV5-1 and TRBJ2-3; D may be TRBD2 (6 bases). The germline CDR1 and CDR2 sequences are SGHRS and YFSETQ. V lost 0 bases and J lost 4, with 12 bases in between. The CDR3 runs 15 residues. The CDR3 nucleotides are TGCGCCAGCAGCTTGGGGGTAGGAGGGGCAGATACGCAGTATTTT. This encodes CASSLGVGGADTQYF.

This clonotype appeared a few times. The J gene is TRBJ2-1, the V gene TRBV7-2; TRBD2 might be the D (6 bases). The germline V gene has CDR1 SGHTA and CDR2 FQGNSA. The germline V and J ends were trimmed by 1 base and 3 bases, with 13 bases remaining between them. CDR3 length: 16 amino acids. This chain's CDR3 is CASSLVDGSLYNEQFF. The CDR3 DNA reads as TGTGCCAGCAGCTTAGTGGACGGGAGTCTCTACAATGAGCAGTTCTTC.

In its sample, this clonotype was seen many times. A read error may be the cause here, since a much bigger clone is one base away. The J gene is TRBJ2-2, the V gene TRBV7-9; TRBD1 matches at 7 bases. This CDR3 is 14 amino acids long. The V gene end was trimmed by 7 bases and the J gene end by 2 bases; junction bases not matched to a gene: 4. Germline values: CDR1 SEHNR, CDR2 FQNEAQ (reference sequence). CDR3 sequence reads: CASNRQGNTGELFF. CDR3 bases: TGTGCCAGCAACCGACAGGGCAACACCGGGGAGCTGTTTTTT. Looking up the rest from reference TRBV7-9 and TRBJ2-2 gives the full variable domain: DTGVSQNPRHKITKRGQNVTFRCDPISEHNRLYWYRQTLGQGPEFLTYFQNEAQLEKSRLLSDRFSAERPKGSFSTLEIQRTEQGDSAMYLCASNRQGNTGELFFGEGSRLTVL.

A few counts support this clonotype. V usage is TRBV4-3 and J usage is TRBJ1-5, with D uncertain. The V end lost 0 bases, the J end lost 7 bases, and 13 bases lay between the germline ends. This CDR3 spans 15 amino acids. Germline values: CDR1 LGHNA, CDR2 YSLEER. Here the CDR3 reads CASSQDSRVGQPQHF. The CDR3 nucleotides read TGCGCCAGCAGCCAAGACTCAAGGGTAGGGCAGCCCCAGCATTTT.

The V call is TRBV12-3 or TRBV12-4, the J call TRBJ1-3, with D tentatively TRBD1 (5 bases). Trimming shortened V by 8 bases and J by 0 bases, and 17 bases separated the two germline ends. This CDR3 has 16 amino acids. CDR3 protein: CASPREYLSSGNTIYF. The CDR3 coding sequence is TGTGCCAGCCCCAGGGAATATTTATCCTCTGGAAACACCATATATTTT.

This clonotype was recorded a few times. The chain recombines TRBV6-5 with TRBJ2-2; perhaps TRBD2 as D (5 bases). Trimming stripped 0 bases from V and 2 bases from J, with 13 bases between. The CDR3 covers 17 residues. In germline, CDR1 is MNHEY, CDR2 SVGAGI. DNA of the CDR3: TGTGCCAGCAGTTACTCGTGGGCGGGCGCAAACACCGGGGAGCTGTTTTTT. Protein product: CASSYSWAGANTGELFF.

In its sample, this clonotype was seen a few times. The genes are TRBV20-1 and TRBJ2-1; no firm D call. Germline V lookup: CDR1 DFQATT, CDR2 SNEGSKA (reference sequence). The germline V and J ends were trimmed by 0 bases and 2 bases, with 8 bases remaining between them. This CDR3 has 14 residues. The CDR3 loop reads CSARDRVTYNEQFF. The CDR3 DNA follows: TGCAGTGCTAGAGACCGAGTTACCTACAATGAGCAGTTCTTC.

The chain carries TRBV28 and TRBJ1-5, with D unclear. Per germline, CDR1 MDHEN and CDR2 SYDVKM. The CDR3 loop spans 19 amino acids. Trimming left V 4 bases short and J 0 bases short, with 22 bases between. CDR3 in amino acids: CASSSYDLIYHPSNQPQHF. CDR3 DNA sequence: TGTGCCAGCAGTTCTTATGACTTAATCTACCATCCTAGCAATCAGCCCCAGCATTTT.

This clonotype turned up a few times. V usage is TRBV4-3 and J usage is TRBJ2-6; D uncertain. Trimming left V 3 bases short and J 0 bases short, with 9 bases between. This CDR3 contains 16 residues. Germline CDR1 and CDR2: LGHNA and YSLEER. DNA for the CDR3: TGCGCCAGCAGCCAGGGTCGAAGCTCTGGGGCCAACGTCCTGACTTTC. This sequence encodes CASSQGRSSGANVLTF.

This sequence joins TRBV28 and TRBJ2-7; the D call may be TRBD1 or TRBD2 (5 bases each). The CDR3 has 15 amino acids. Trimming took 5 bases from V and 2 from J, leaving 16 bases between them. Germline V gives CDR1 MDHEN, CDR2 SYDVKM. The CDR3 is CASSPGPLLTYEQYF. The CDR3 nucleotides read TGTGCCAGCAGTCCGGGACCTTTACTAACCTACGAGCAGTACTTC.

The V and J genes are TRBV27 and TRBJ2-1; TRBD2 matches at 12 bases. The CDR3 spans 15 residues. The germline CDR1 and CDR2 sequences are MNHEY and SMNVEV (reference sequence). J gave up 3 bases and V 8 bases, and 5 bases lay outside the gene matches. CDR3 in DNA: TGTGCCAGCGCCAAGACTAGCGGGAGCTACAATGAGCAGTTCTTC. Translated: CASAKTSGSYNEQFF.

The rearrangement joins TRBV5-1 to TRBJ2-7, with unresolved D. Per the germline V gene, CDR1 is SGHRS and CDR2 is YFSETQ. The CDR3 is made up of 15 amino acids. Trimming removed 0 bases from V and 0 bases from J, with 10 bases in between. The CDR3 coding sequence is TGCGCCAGCAGCTTGGACGGTTCAAGCTCCTACGAGCAGTACTTC. As protein: CASSLDGSSSYEQYF.

This clonotype was detected a few times. The chain combines TRBV5-1 with TRBJ1-1; 10 nucleotides align to TRBD1. There are 17 residues in the CDR3. J lost 5 bases, V lost 0 bases, and 10 bases had no gene match. Germline V gene lookup returns CDR1 SGHRS and CDR2 YFSETQ. This CDR3 is CASSLETGGRLGTEAFF. The CDR3 region has the DNA TGCGCCAGCAGCTTGGAGACAGGGGGCCGTTTAGGGACTGAAGCTTTCTTT.

The chain recombines TRBV20-1 with TRBJ2-7; D remains ambiguous. V was pared by 3 bases and J by 3 bases, with 6 bases between. The CDR3 is made up of 11 amino acids. From germline, CDR1 is DFQATT and CDR2 SNEGSKA (reference sequence). Here the CDR3 DNA reads TGCAGTGCTAGTTTCGGCTACGAGCAGTACTTC. Residues: CSASFGYEQYF.